The next 8 T cell receptor beta chains were all read from a single sample in a study of blood T cell repertoires in COVID-19. The assay was immunoSEQ multiplex PCR, and TCRdb's table has in-frame clones only and misses some. The data show 140,000 to 150,000 clones, 75% to 85% seen once. Sample: peripheral blood. The receptors originated from a man aged 55 to 70 with active or convalescent COVID-19.

The genes are TRBV6-5 and TRBJ2-3, with D tentatively TRBD2 (5 bases). V lost 7 bases and J lost 3, with 14 bases in between. This CDR3 spans 14 amino acids. CDR1 is MNHEY, CDR2 SVGAGI, per germline. The CDR3 here is CASTDYRGTDTQYF. DNA for the CDR3: TGTGCCAGCACCGACTACCGGGGTACAGATACGCAGTATTTT.

The chain combines TRBV29-1 with TRBJ2-2; TRBD1 matches at 11 bases. The germline gives CDR1 SQVTM, CDR2 ANQGSEA. The J segment lost 4 bases and the V segment lost 6 bases, leaving 7 bases of the junction unmatched. This CDR3 has 15 amino acids. This CDR3 is CSVGRTGGITGELFF. The CDR3, as DNA: TGCAGCGTGGGGCGGACAGGGGGCATCACCGGGGAGCTGTTTTTT.

This CDR3 reads CASSWGLLLAEYTDTQYF. CDR3 coding DNA: TGTGCCAGCAGCTGGGGCCTTTTACTAGCGGAATACACAGATACGCAGTATTTT. This chain connects TRBV7-9 to TRBJ2-3, with TRBD2 matching over 8 bases. Germline-derived CDR1 and CDR2 are SEHNR and FQNEAQ (reference sequence). V was clipped by 4 bases and J by 2 bases; unmatched bases: 14. The CDR3 loop spans 18 amino acids.

This chain connects TRBV5-6 to TRBJ2-7; 10 nucleotides line up with TRBD1. CDR3 length equals 14 residues. V was pared by 4 bases and J by 2 bases, with 3 bases of the junction left unmatched. Germline V CDR1 and CDR2: SGHDT, YYEEEE. The CDR3 nucleotides read TGTGCCAGCAGCCCCGGGACAGGGGCCTACGAGCAGTACTTC. Translation: CASSPGTGAYEQYF.

The J gene is TRBJ2-1, the V gene TRBV28, with unresolved D. This CDR3 spans 15 amino acids. Germline V gene data show CDR1 as MDHEN and CDR2 as SYDVKM. Trimming left V 1 base short and J 3 bases short, with 10 bases between. Written as DNA, the CDR3 is TGTGCCAGCAGTTTATCCTGGAAGCGCTACAATGAGCAGTTCTTC. The encoded protein is CASSLSWKRYNEQFF.

This clone has only one observation. The chain couples TRBV7-2 to TRBJ2-5; 10 positions agree with TRBD2. In germline, CDR1 is SGHTA, CDR2 FQGNSA. The CDR3 is made up of 15 amino acids. Trimming at V came to 4 bases and at J to 1 base, leaving 3 bases not matched to a gene. The DNA of the CDR3 is TGTGCCAGCAGCTGGGGACTAGCGAGCCAAGAGACCCAGTACTTC. Translation gives CASSWGLASQETQYF.

This rearrangement joins TRBV30 to TRBJ1-2; TRBD1 is a possible D gene (5 bases). The V gene lost 0 bases and the J gene lost 2 bases, with 16 bases spanning the gap. Germline-derived CDR1 and CDR2 are GTSNPN and SVGIG (reference sequence). The CDR3 loop spans 16 amino acids. The CDR3 DNA reads TGTGCCTGGAGTGTTAGGGGCAGGGATAGAAACTATGGCTACACCTTC. It codes for CAWSVRGRDRNYGYTF.

This chain links TRBV10-1 with TRBJ1-4; weak D call: TRBD1 (5 bases). Germline values: CDR1 WNHNN, CDR2 SYGVQD (reference sequence). The CDR3 has 15 residues. Between the trimmed V and J ends, which lost 0 bases and 8 bases, there was a span of 13 bases. CDR3 amino acids: CASSESQGRREKLFF. DNA of the CDR3: TGCGCCAGCAGTGAGTCCCAGGGTCGTCGGGAAAAACTGTTTTTT.